Each of the 30 T cell receptor beta chains below was sequenced from the same sample in a study of blood T cells in healthy people across ages. Alongside a J-beta primer mix, a sample-barcoded 5' primer served in a second PCR lasting about 7 to 12 cycles. TCRdb used MiXCR to reprocess the 5' RACE reads, holding one entry per CDR3 protein. The sample includes 600,000 or so distinct CDR3 sequences, approximately 30% seen only once; the top ten take roughly 14%. The sequenced sample consisted of blood. Receptors were obtained from a woman of 80 years or more in good health.

This clonotype has ten or more counts. The chain carries TRBV9 and TRBJ2-1; 11 bases match TRBD2. The CDR3 consists of 16 residues. Germline V gene sequence: CDR1 SGDLS, CDR2 YYNGEE. V was pared by 2 bases and J by 8 bases, with 9 bases of the junction left unmatched. In DNA, the CDR3 is TGTGCCAGCAGCGTGGGTAGCGGGGGGGCCGTGGATGAGCAGTTCTTC. Encoded protein: CASSVGSGGAVDEQFF.

This clonotype was seen ten or more times. The CDR3 region has the DNA TGTGCCAGCAGCTTGGTAGGACAGCTCTACAATGAGCAGTTCTTC. Its translation is CASSLVGQLYNEQFF. The rearrangement uses TRBV5-6 and TRBJ2-1; D possibly corresponds to TRBD1 (6 bases). Germline CDR1 SGHDT, CDR2 YYEEEE. There are 15 residues in the CDR3. Deletions cut 0 bases from V and 3 bases from J, with 10 bases between.

This clonotype was detected many times. The chain uses TRBV20-1 and TRBJ2-7, with 13 positions matching TRBD2. The CDR3 contains 17 residues. Germline CDR1 DFQATT, CDR2 SNEGSKA (reference sequence). The junction had 8 bases not matched to a gene; V was cut back by 0 bases and J by 3 bases. In nucleotides, the CDR3 is TGCAGTGCTAGAGATTTGGGGACTAGCGGGGCTTTCTACGAGCAGTACTTC. This encodes CSARDLGTSGAFYEQYF.

This clonotype was seen many times. The V and J genes are TRBV6-6 and TRBJ2-7; TRBD1 aligns across 7 bases. CDR1 and CDR2 (germline): MNHNY, SVGAGI (reference sequence). The J segment lost 0 bases and the V segment lost 6 bases, leaving 5 bases of the junction unmatched. CDR3 length: 14 residues. The CDR3 sequence is CASSKGQNSYEQYF. DNA for the CDR3: TGTGCCAGCAGCAAGGGACAGAACTCCTACGAGCAGTACTTC.

In regard to this clonotype: A read error may be the cause here, since a much bigger clone is one base away. The chain has TRBV5-5 and TRBJ2-5, with a tentative D call TRBD1 (6 bases). Germline lookup yields CDR1 SGHKS and CDR2 YYEKEE (reference sequence). V was clipped by 5 bases and J by 11 bases, with 25 bases between them. CDR3 length: 15 amino acids. The CDR3 region has the DNA TGTGCCAGCAGGCCTGGACAGATATTACTCAATGAGCAGTACTTC. It specifies CASRPGQILLNEQYF.

V usage is TRBV28 and J usage is TRBJ1-1; D is ambiguous. There are 14 residues in the CDR3. V dropped 5 bases and J dropped 1 base, with 11 bases sitting between them. The V gene's germline CDR1 is MDHEN and CDR2 SYDVKM. CDR3 protein: CASSDPGENTEAFF. In DNA form, the CDR3 reads TGTGCCAGCAGTGACCCCGGGGAGAACACTGAAGCTTTCTTT.

This clonotype was detected a few times. Here the CDR3 reads CASSLGGQGGTEAFF. CDR3 in DNA: TGCGCCAGCAGCTTGGGGGGACAGGGAGGCACTGAAGCTTTCTTT. The J gene is TRBJ1-1, the V gene TRBV5-1; TRBD1 matches at 9 bases. The germline gives CDR1 SGHRS, CDR2 YFSETQ. V gave up 0 bases and J gave up 4 bases; unmatched junction bases: 4. The CDR3 loop spans 15 amino acids. Full variable domain (remainder filled in from reference TRBV5-1 and TRBJ1-1): KAGVTQTPRYLIKTRGQQVTLSCSPISGHRSVSWYQQTPGQGLQFLFEYFSETQRNKGNFPGRFSGRQFSNSRSEMNVSTLELGDSALYLCASSLGGQGGTEAFFGQGTRLTVV.

For the CDR3, the DNA is TGTGCCAGCAGCTTTCAGACAGGGTATAATTCACCCCTCCACTTT. It translates to CASSFQTGYNSPLHF. The V and J genes are TRBV5-5 and TRBJ1-6; 7 bases are a match to TRBD1. V dropped 2 bases and J dropped 4; count of bases not matched to a gene: 3. CDR3 length equals 15 residues. The germline gives CDR1 SGHKS, CDR2 YYEKEE (reference sequence).

This clonotype was detected a few times. V is TRBV5-1 and J is TRBJ1-1; D is unclear. CDR1 is SGHRS, CDR2 YFSETQ, per germline. The CDR3 is made up of 15 amino acids. V lost 1 base and J lost 0, with 10 bases in between. CDR3 sequence: CASSLNIELNTEAFF. The CDR3 DNA reads TGCGCCAGCAGCTTGAATATCGAGTTGAACACTGAAGCTTTCTTT.

This clonotype was found many times. CDR3 in amino acids: CASSRLDSQETQYF. CDR3 DNA sequence: TGTGCCAGCAGCCGACTAGACTCCCAAGAGACCCAGTACTTC. The gene calls are TRBV5-6 and TRBJ2-5; D might be TRBD2 (6 bases). The CDR3 contains 14 residues. V was pared by 4 bases and J by 1 base, with 11 bases between. Germline assignment: CDR1 SGHDT and CDR2 YYEEEE. The full variable domain, completed using reference TRBV5-6 and TRBJ2-5, is DAGVTQSPTHLIKTRGQQVTLRCSPKSGHDTVSWYQQALGQGPQFIFQYYEEEERQRGNFPDRFSGHQFPNYSSELNVNALLLGDSALYLCASSRLDSQETQYFGPGTRLLVL.

Details on this clonotype: It may be a read error: a sequence one base away is much more abundant. The chain recombines TRBV6-5 with TRBJ2-1; 9 bases line up with TRBD2. CDR1 and CDR2 from the germline V gene are MNHEY and SVGAGI. This CDR3 is built from 16 residues. Losses at the gene ends were 0 bases for V and 7 bases for J; bases not matched to a gene: 7. The CDR3 loop reads CASSYSEAGGRNEQFF. CDR3 coding DNA: TGTGCCAGCAGTTACTCGGAGGCGGGGGGGCGTAATGAGCAGTTCTTC.

A note on this clonotype: A much larger clone lies a single base off, so this may be a read error. The rearrangement joins TRBV6-6 to TRBJ2-5; tentatively, D is TRBD1 (5 bases). Trimming stripped 6 bases from V and 1 base from J, with 15 bases between. Germline CDR1 reads MNHNY; CDR2 reads SVGAGI (reference sequence). The CDR3 is 15 residues long. CDR3 bases: TGTGCCAGCAGATACCAGGCAGGGCCCCAAGAGACCCAGTACTTC. It translates to CASRYQAGPQETQYF.

This clonotype appeared a few times. A much larger clonotype is one base distant, so this may be a read error. V gene TRBV29-1 combines with J gene TRBJ2-7, with 11 positions matching TRBD2. Germline assignment: CDR1 SQVTM and CDR2 ANQGSEA. V was clipped by 4 bases and J by 7 bases; unmatched bases: 9. The CDR3 has 14 amino acids. DNA of the CDR3: TGCAGCGTTGCCGCTAGCGGGGGGACCGATGAGCAGTACTTC. Its protein is CSVAASGGTDEQYF.

This clonotype was observed many times. V gene TRBV7-2 combines with J gene TRBJ1-1, with no clear D. Germline loops: CDR1 SGHTA, CDR2 FQGNSA. V gave up 1 base and J gave up 0 bases, with 6 bases separating them. The CDR3 consists of 14 residues. In nucleotides, the CDR3 is TGTGCCAGCAGCTTAGTGGCCATGAACACTGAAGCTTTCTTT. Amino acid sequence: CASSLVAMNTEAFF.

A remark on this clonotype: Germline is not matched at one junction end, which may reflect a read error. The chain links TRBV6-2 or TRBV6-3 to TRBJ1-6; the D gene is possibly TRBD1 (6 bases). Germline-derived CDR1 and CDR2 are MNHEY and SVGEGT. The CDR3 is made up of 15 amino acids. The CDR3 coding sequence is TGTGCCAGCAGTCCGGTACAGGGACGCGATTCACCCCCCCACTTT. The encoded protein is CASSPVQGRDSPPHF.

The V and J genes are TRBV30 and TRBJ2-5; D assignment may be TRBD1 or TRBD2 (6 bases each). Trimming removed 3 bases from V and 5 bases from J, with 16 bases in between. The CDR3 runs to 14 residues. Looked up from germline, CDR1 is GTSNPN and CDR2 is SVGIG (reference sequence). The DNA of the CDR3 is TGTGCCTGGAGGGCAGACGGGGGCCGGGAGACCCAGTACTTC. Encoded protein: CAWRADGGRETQYF.

As concerns this clonotype: Just one base apart from a much larger clone, this may be a read error. The chain's CDR3 is CASSPLPSSYNEQYF. The CDR3 DNA follows: TGTGCCAGCAGCCCCCTACCTAGCTCCTACAATGAGCAGTACTTC. The rearrangement joins TRBV7-2 to TRBJ2-1; possibly TRBD2 for D (5 bases). The J call is in doubt because the DNA end fits TRBJ2-7 better. Germline-derived CDR1 and CDR2 are SGHTA and FQGNSA. The CDR3 spans 15 residues.

This clonotype was detected a few times. This may stem from a read error, because a much larger clone lies one nucleotide away. The chain joins TRBV2 to TRBJ1-2; 7 nucleotides match TRBD1. Germline lookup yields CDR1 SNHLY and CDR2 FYNNEI. This CDR3 comprises 13 residues. CDR3 sequence: CASREARDSSCTF. The CDR3 nucleotides read TGTGCCAGCAGGGAAGCCCGGGACAGTAGTTGCACCTTC.

This clonotype appeared many times. The chain employs TRBV11-2 and TRBJ1-1; no definite D call. Germline V gives CDR1 SGHAT, CDR2 FQNNGV. V lost 1 base, J lost 6 bases, and 6 bases lay in between. The CDR3 covers 12 residues. The DNA for the CDR3 is TGTGCCAGCAGCTTAGCAGGACCTGAAGCTTTCTTT. Translating it yields CASSLAGPEAFF.

This clonotype was picked up many times. The CDR3 DNA follows: TGTGCCACCAGTGATCCCAGCGGGGGGCCTAAGTACCAAGAGACCCAGTACTTC. It encodes CATSDPSGGPKYQETQYF. The V call is TRBV24-1, the J call TRBJ2-5; 9 bases agree with TRBD2. Germline CDR1 and CDR2: KGHDR and SFDVKD. The CDR3 is made up of 18 amino acids. V shed 3 bases, J shed 0 bases, and the junction held 10 bases outside the gene matches.

There are many counts of this clonotype. V and J are TRBV20-1 and TRBJ2-5; 8 bases fit TRBD1. The germline gives CDR1 DFQATT, CDR2 SNEGSKA (reference sequence). The junction had 1 base not matched to a gene; V was cut back by 1 base and J by 3 bases. This CDR3 region has 13 residues. The chain's CDR3 is CSARVTGEETQYF. The CDR3 DNA follows: TGCAGTGCTAGAGTGACAGGGGAAGAGACCCAGTACTTC.

Remarks on this clonotype: One base away lies a much larger clone, so this may be a sequencing read error. This chain connects TRBV20-1 to TRBJ1-2, with 9 positions matching TRBD1. This CDR3 spans 15 amino acids. With V trimmed by 2 bases and J by 5 bases, 9 bases remained unmatched. Germline V gives CDR1 DFQATT, CDR2 SNEGSKA (reference sequence). CDR3 protein: CSARLRQGVRYGYTF. The CDR3 DNA reads TGCAGTGCTAGATTGAGACAGGGGGTTCGATATGGCTACACCTTC.

This clonotype showed up just once. This chain uses TRBV7-2 with TRBJ2-5; no clear D gene. Trimming took 0 bases from V and 3 from J, leaving 5 bases between them. The CDR3 is 13 amino acids. Germline V gene data show CDR1 as SGHTA and CDR2 as FQGNSA. CDR3 DNA sequence: TGTGCCAGCAGCTTAGCTTTTAAAGAGACCCAGTACTTC. Protein: CASSLAFKETQYF.

The chain recombines TRBV7-2 with TRBJ1-5, with D perhaps matching TRBD1 (6 bases). CDR3 length: 14 amino acids. Trimming took 6 bases from V and 3 from J, leaving 12 bases between them. Germline V CDR1 and CDR2: SGHTA, FQGNSA. In nucleotides, the CDR3 is TGTGCCAGCAGACAAACAGGGTTCAATCAGCCCCAGCATTTT. Its translation: CASRQTGFNQPQHF.

This clonotype was found many times. The V call is TRBV7-9, the J call TRBJ1-5; D possibly corresponds to TRBD1 (5 bases). CDR3 length: 16 amino acids. Germline lookup yields CDR1 SEHNR and CDR2 FQNEAQ (reference sequence). V shed 1 base and J shed 2 bases, with 12 bases lying between them. The CDR3: CASSLDPGMGNQPQHF. The DNA for the CDR3 is TGTGCCAGCAGCTTAGATCCAGGGATGGGCAATCAGCCCCAGCATTTT. The full variable domain, completed using reference TRBV7-9 and TRBJ1-5, is DTGVSQNPRHKITKRGQNVTFRCDPISEHNRLYWYRQTLGQGPEFLTYFQNEAQLEKSRLLSDRFSAERPKGSFSTLEIQRTEQGDSAMYLCASSLDPGMGNQPQHFGDGTRLSIL.

This clonotype was picked up many times. The V call is TRBV2, the J call TRBJ1-2, with a weak D call TRBD1 (5 bases). The V and J ends lost 1 base and 4 bases respectively, with 7 bases between them. Germline assignment: CDR1 SNHLY and CDR2 FYNNEI. This CDR3 contains 13 residues. The CDR3 region is CASSEGDGYGYTF. DNA of the CDR3: TGTGCCAGCAGTGAAGGGGACGGCTATGGCTACACCTTC.

This clonotype was observed at least ten times. The rearrangement uses TRBV27 and TRBJ2-2; 7 bases agree with TRBD1. CDR1 and CDR2 from the germline V gene are MNHEY and SMNVEV (reference sequence). V was clipped by 5 bases and J by 1 base; unmatched bases: 1. The CDR3 consists of 14 residues. CDR3 nucleotide sequence: TGTGCCAGCAGTCGGGACAGGAACACCGGGGAGCTGTTTTTT. Translated: CASSRDRNTGELFF.

In its sample, this clonotype was seen many times. The CDR3 DNA sequence: TGCGCCAGCACCCCGGGACAGGGAAAAACTGAAGCTTTCTTT. It codes for CASTPGQGKTEAFF. V and J are TRBV5-1 and TRBJ1-1; 9 bases map to TRBD1. CDR3 size: 14 residues. Per germline, CDR1 SGHRS and CDR2 YFSETQ. V shed 6 bases, J shed 5 bases, and the junction held 8 bases outside the gene matches.

The table lists this clonotype with many counts. The chain links TRBV20-1 to TRBJ2-1, with D possibly being TRBD2 (6 bases). Germline CDR1 is DFQATT and CDR2 is SNEGSKA (reference sequence). The CDR3 covers 16 residues. The ends were cut back, 3 bases at V and 5 bases at J, with 20 bases in the middle. The chain's CDR3 is CSASSPGRRTNNEQFF. The CDR3 DNA reads TGCAGTGCTAGTTCCCCTGGGAGACGGACTAACAATGAGCAGTTCTTC.

The sample holds a few counts of this clonotype. This may arise from a read error, as a much more abundant clone is one base away. The rearrangement uses TRBV12-3 or TRBV12-4 and TRBJ1-2; D is ambiguous. This CDR3 comprises 13 residues. The CDR3 sequence is CASSLKGSYGHTF. For the CDR3, the DNA is TGTGCCAGCAGTTTAAAGGGCTCCTATGGCCACACCTTC.